Listed here are 9 T cell receptor beta chains from one sample, sequenced in a study of blood T cell repertoires in COVID-19. The data were produced by immunoSEQ multiplex PCR, yet TCRdb's version contains in-frame clones alone and is incomplete. Of 95,000 or so clones listed, over 75% are singletons. Material for sequencing was peripheral blood. These receptor sequences come from an elderly man with active or convalescent COVID-19.

J is TRBJ1-2 and V is TRBV5-1; D is ambiguous. This CDR3 has 15 residues. The germline V gene has CDR1 SGHRS and CDR2 YFSETQ. V was cut by 1 base and J by 0 bases, with 10 bases left in between. CDR3 sequence reads: CASSLFGEANYGYTF. CDR3 sequence (DNA): TGCGCCAGCAGCTTGTTCGGTGAAGCTAACTATGGCTACACCTTC.

This clone was recorded a few times. The gene calls are TRBV7-3 and TRBJ1-5; 9 positions agree with TRBD1. The CDR3 contains 15 residues. Trimming removed 5 bases from V and 1 base from J; junction bases left unmatched: 3. Germline CDR1 and CDR2: SGHTA and FQGTGA. CDR3 loop: CASSRTGASNQPQHF. As DNA, the CDR3 is TGTGCCAGCAGCCGGACAGGGGCAAGCAATCAGCCCCAGCATTTT. The full variable domain, in which reference TRBV7-3 and TRBJ1-5 provide the parts outside the CDR3, is GAGVSQTPSNKVTEKGKYVELRCDPISGHTALYWYRQSLGQGPEFLIYFQGTGAADDSGLPNDRFFAVRPEGSVSTLKIQRTERGDSAVYLCASSRTGASNQPQHFGDGTRLSIL.

This clone was counted only a few times. The chain employs TRBV27 and TRBJ2-7; TRBD1 might be the D (5 bases). The ends were cut back, 5 bases at V and 5 bases at J, with 13 bases in the middle. CDR1 is MNHEY, CDR2 SMNVEV, per germline (reference sequence). This CDR3 comprises 13 residues. In DNA, the CDR3 is TGTGCCAGCAGTGCCGGACACCCGAACGAGCAGTACTTC. Protein: CASSAGHPNEQYF.

The chain joins TRBV2 to TRBJ2-3, with TRBD2 matching 11 bases. With 6 bases clipped from V and 2 bases from J, the junction kept 16 bases outside the gene matches. Germline V gives CDR1 SNHLY, CDR2 FYNNEI. This CDR3 has 19 residues. The CDR3 region is CASRPTTSGGSRPTDTQYF. CDR3 DNA: TGTGCCAGCAGGCCCACCACTAGCGGGGGATCCCGCCCCACAGATACGCAGTATTTT.

The rearrangement links TRBV5-1 to TRBJ2-2; D gene uncertain. Between the trimmed V and J ends, which lost 0 bases and 5 bases, there was a span of 8 bases. The CDR3 contains 14 residues. Germline CDR1 SGHRS, CDR2 YFSETQ. The CDR3 nucleotides are TGCGCCAGCAGCTTGGAGCTTGCAACCGGGGAGCTGTTTTTT. Protein sequence: CASSLELATGELFF.

The CDR3 DNA sequence: TGTGCCAGCAGTGAGACAGGTACCATATATTTT. This sequence encodes CASSETGTIYF. The V and J genes are TRBV6-1 and TRBJ1-3; tentative D call: TRBD1 (6 bases). V lost 3 bases to trimming and J lost 10 bases, with 7 bases between them. Per germline, CDR1 MNHNS and CDR2 SASEGT. This CDR3 region has 11 residues.

This clone was detected only a few times. The chain couples TRBV6-5 to TRBJ2-1, with D possibly being TRBD2 (5 bases). Looked up from germline, CDR1 is MNHEY and CDR2 is SVGAGI. Trimming left V 2 bases short and J 2 bases short, with 7 bases between. The CDR3 contains 14 residues. CDR3 residues: CASSYDGAYNEQFF. The CDR3 region has the DNA TGTGCCAGCAGTTACGACGGGGCCTACAATGAGCAGTTCTTC.

V is TRBV27 and J is TRBJ1-6; D is undetermined. CDR3 length equals 13 residues. V lost 3 bases, J lost 15 bases, and 15 bases lay in between. Germline-derived CDR1 and CDR2 are MNHEY and SMNVEV (reference sequence). In DNA form, the CDR3 reads TGTGCCAGCAGTTTCACCTCCCGGAGGGTCCTCCACTTT. Its translation: CASSFTSRRVLHF.

The rearrangement joins TRBV2 to TRBJ1-6; D not resolved. The germline gives CDR1 SNHLY, CDR2 FYNNEI. There are 15 residues in the CDR3. The ends were cut back, 5 bases at V and 7 bases at J, with 15 bases in the middle. In nucleotides, the CDR3 is TGTGCCAGCAGTCCGTCGGCAGCGGCCAATTCACCCCTCCACTTT. Encoded protein: CASSPSAAANSPLHF. The full variable domain, with the rest looked up from reference TRBV2 and TRBJ1-6, is EPEVTQTPSHQVTQMGQEVILRCVPISNHLYFYWYRQILGQKVEFLVSFYNNEISEKSEIFDDQFSVERPDGSNFTLKIRSTKLEDSAMYFCASSPSAAANSPLHFGNGTRLTVT.